This TCR beta chain was documented in a study of T cell changes during pregnancy in multiple sclerosis. This CDR3 has 13 amino acids. The germline V gene encodes CDR1 SNHLY and CDR2 FYNNEI. The J segment lost 3 bases and the V segment lost 8 bases, leaving 6 bases of the junction unmatched. Repertoires were generated with immunoSEQ multiplex PCR, while TCRdb's copy carries only in-frame clones and drops some. The sample shows approximately 100,000 clones, 92% of them seen only once. The sample here was peripheral blood, taken after pregnancy. This TCR derives from a female donor with multiple sclerosis, enrolled in a pregnancy study. The J gene is TRBJ1-1, the V gene TRBV2; 7 bases are a match to TRBD1. The DNA of the CDR3 is TGTGCCAGCCTGACAGGGTTTGACACTGAAGCTTTCTTT. Its translation: CASLTGFDTEAFF. Using reference TRBV2 and TRBJ1-1 for the parts outside the CDR3, the full variable domain is EPEVTQTPSHQVTQMGQEVILRCVPISNHLYFYWYRQILGQKVEFLVSFYNNEISEKSEIFDDQFSVERPDGSNFTLKIRSTKLEDSAMYFCASLTGFDTEAFFGQGTRLTVV.